These 30 T cell receptor beta chains share one sample of origin, sequenced in a study of blood T cell repertoires in COVID-19. The method was immunoSEQ multiplex PCR; TCRdb's version includes in-frame clones alone and lacks a portion of them. The sample carries tens of thousands of clones, 79% recorded once. The sample taken for sequencing was peripheral blood. All receptors derive from a man aged 55 to 70 with active or convalescent COVID-19.

The chain links TRBV7-2 to TRBJ2-1, with TRBD2 matching 13 bases. This CDR3 spans 16 amino acids. The germline gives CDR1 SGHTA, CDR2 FQGNSA. V shed 5 bases, J shed 11 bases, and the junction held 12 bases outside the gene matches. In DNA form, the CDR3 reads TGTGCCAGCAGCCCCGCGGGAGCGACTAGCGGGGGGAAGCAGTTCTTC. Translating gives CASSPAGATSGGKQFF.

This chain joins TRBV19 and TRBJ1-2; D not certain. The V and J ends lost 3 bases and 4 bases respectively, with 6 bases between them. Germline CDR1 is LNHDA and CDR2 is SQIVND (reference sequence). The CDR3 runs 12 residues. The CDR3 region is CASSIRSYGYTF. Here the CDR3 DNA reads TGTGCCAGTAGTATCCGGAGCTATGGCTACACCTTC.

The CDR3 loop is CASRLDSWVYNEQFF. The CDR3 bases are TGTGCCAGCAGGCTGGACAGCTGGGTGTACAATGAGCAGTTCTTC. J is TRBJ2-1 and V is TRBV6-5; a weak D match, TRBD1 (6 bases). The CDR3 sequence is 15 residues long. V gave up 6 bases and J gave up 4 bases, with 16 bases separating them. Germline CDR1 is MNHEY and CDR2 is SVGAGI.

This clone was counted only a few times. V and J are TRBV28 and TRBJ1-4; 8 bases fit TRBD1. Trimming cost V 3 bases and J 6 bases; bases outside gene matches: 3. The length of the CDR3 is 14 residues. Germline lookup yields CDR1 MDHEN and CDR2 SYDVKM. The CDR3 spells CASSFQGAHEKLFF. CDR3 sequence (DNA): TGTGCCAGCAGTTTCCAGGGGGCGCATGAAAAACTGTTTTTT.

This clone appeared a few times. One junction end disagrees with the germline gene, perhaps due to a read error. The chain carries TRBV7-9 and TRBJ1-1, with 7 bases fitting TRBD1. The CDR3 is 12 amino acids. The germline V gene encodes CDR1 SEHNR and CDR2 FQNEAQ (reference sequence). The CDR3 DNA is TGTGCCGGCAGGGGGAGCGACACTGAAGCTTTCTTT. The encoded protein is CAGRGSDTEAFF.

V is TRBV28 and J is TRBJ1-2, with 10 bases that match TRBD1. V was pared by 4 bases and J by 7 bases, with 6 bases of the junction left unmatched. The germline V gene has CDR1 MDHEN and CDR2 SYDVKM. The CDR3 has 14 amino acids. The CDR3 loop is CASSSGQGSGGYTF. The CDR3 DNA reads as TGTGCCAGCAGTTCGGGACAGGGGTCGGGTGGCTACACCTTC.

The chain employs TRBV4-1 and TRBJ1-6; 8 bases are a match to TRBD1. The CDR3 totals 20 residues. The trim removed 1 base at V and 5 bases at J, leaving 16 bases unmatched. The germline gives CDR1 MGHRA, CDR2 YSYEKL. In nucleotides, the CDR3 is TGCGCCAGCAGCCAAGCCCTCCGGTGGACAGGGTTGGAAAATAATTCACCCCTCCACTTT. Its protein is CASSQALRWTGLENNSPLHF.

The chain is built from TRBV6-5 and TRBJ1-2; 10 bases map to TRBD1. CDR3 length equals 16 residues. Looked up from germline, CDR1 is MNHEY and CDR2 is SVGAGI. The trim removed 4 bases at V and 4 bases at J, leaving 9 bases unmatched. The CDR3: CASSSGTGAPGYGYTF. The CDR3 nucleotides are TGTGCCAGCAGTTCCGGGACAGGGGCCCCTGGCTATGGCTACACCTTC.

The gene calls are TRBV28 and TRBJ1-4; the D gene is possibly TRBD1 (6 bases). The ends were cut back, 3 bases at V and 5 bases at J, with 13 bases in the middle. This CDR3 is 15 amino acids long. Germline CDR1 is MDHEN and CDR2 is SYDVKM. The CDR3: CASSLGGQINEKLFF. CDR3 DNA sequence: TGTGCCAGCAGTTTGGGGGGGCAGATAAATGAAAAACTGTTTTTT.

The V gene is TRBV6-1, the J gene TRBJ2-1; 10 bases align to TRBD1. V lost 2 bases and J lost 4; bases outside the gene matches: 8. Germline CDR1 and CDR2: MNHNS and SASEGT. This CDR3 contains 17 residues. CDR3 loop: CASSEWTGGYLYNEQFF. CDR3 DNA sequence: TGTGCCAGCAGTGAATGGACAGGGGGTTACTTATACAATGAGCAGTTCTTC.

The chain uses TRBV9 and TRBJ2-7; TRBD1 agrees at 9 bases. V lost 4 bases and J lost 0; bases outside the gene matches: 14. CDR3 length: 18 amino acids. The germline V gene encodes CDR1 SGDLS and CDR2 YYNGEE. The CDR3 nucleotides are TGTGCCAGCAGCCCGAAGTTACCGGGACAGGGCAGCTCCTACGAGCAGTACTTC. Translation gives CASSPKLPGQGSSYEQYF.

This clone was seen only once. The chain carries TRBV5-5 and TRBJ2-1; TRBD2 aligns across 7 bases. The ends lost 10 bases at V and 0 bases at J; junction bases unmatched: 7. Germline CDR1 and CDR2: SGHKS and YYEKEE (reference sequence). CDR3 length: 14 residues. CDR3 protein: CAATAGSSYNEQFF. CDR3 nucleotides: TGTGCCGCAACAGCGGGGAGCTCCTACAATGAGCAGTTCTTC. Full variable domain (rest looked up from reference TRBV5-5 and TRBJ2-1): DAGVTQSPTHLIKTRGQQVTLRCSPISGHKSVSWYQQVLGQGPQFIFQYYEKEERGRGNFPDRFSARQFPNYSSELNVNALLLGDSALYLCAATAGSSYNEQFFGPGTRLTVL.

V and J are TRBV21-1 and TRBJ2-7; TRBD1 is taken as the D call from the table, unchecked against the DNA. TRBV21-1 is a pseudogene. The CDR3 length is 16 residues. In nucleotides, the CDR3 is TGTGCCAGCAGCAAAGTTAGGGACAGGGAACCCTACGAGCAGTACTTC. It encodes CASSKVRDREPYEQYF.

The rearrangement joins TRBV12-5 to TRBJ2-5; the D is unclear. The CDR3 is 14 amino acids. With 0 bases removed from V and 4 bases from J, the gap between germline ends came to 9 bases. Per the germline V gene, CDR1 is LGHNT and CDR2 is FRNRAP. The CDR3 DNA reads TGTGCTAGTGGTTTGGTGAACTCTCGAGAGACCCAGTACTTC. Translated: CASGLVNSRETQYF.

J is TRBJ2-7 and V is TRBV7-2; TRBD1 aligns across 8 bases. Unmatched junction bases numbered 13, after V lost 5 bases and J lost 4 bases. Germline V gene data show CDR1 as SGHTA and CDR2 as FQGNSA. The CDR3 totals 16 residues. CDR3 protein: CASSHRLGQGKYEQYF. The CDR3 bases are TGTGCCAGCAGCCACCGTCTCGGACAGGGAAAGTACGAGCAGTACTTC. The whole variable domain, remainder taken from reference TRBV7-2 and TRBJ2-7, is GAGVSQSPSNKVTEKGKDVELRCDPISGHTALYWYRQSLGQGLEFLIYFQGNSAPDKSGLPSDRFSAERTGGSVSTLTIQRTQQEDSAVYLCASSHRLGQGKYEQYFGPGTRLTVT.

The CDR3 spells CASSSLLESRAQYF. The CDR3 DNA sequence: TGTGCCAGCAGCTCCCTCTTGGAGTCCAGAGCGCAGTATTTT. The chain recombines TRBV7-2 with TRBJ2-3, with D hard to call. Germline V CDR1 and CDR2: SGHTA, FQGNSA. Trimming removed 4 bases from V and 10 bases from J, with 18 bases in between. The CDR3 is made up of 14 amino acids.

The rearrangement links TRBV5-1 to TRBJ2-7, with TRBD1 matching over 9 bases. Unmatched junction bases numbered 16, after V lost 8 bases and J lost 4 bases. The CDR3 totals 16 residues. Per the germline V gene, CDR1 is SGHRS and CDR2 is YFSETQ. This CDR3 reads CARLKLLQGAGYEQYF. CDR3 DNA: TGCGCCAGGCTCAAACTTTTACAGGGGGCGGGTTACGAGCAGTACTTC.

This clone was counted between two and nine times. The V and J genes are TRBV29-1 and TRBJ1-3; tentatively, D is TRBD1 (5 bases). The germline V and J ends were trimmed by 6 bases and 11 bases, with 20 bases remaining between them. The CDR3 extends over 13 amino acids. In germline, CDR1 is SQVTM, CDR2 ANQGSEA. CDR3 sequence (DNA): TGCAGCGTAGGGGAAGGGAATAATACCCCCATATATTTT. This translates into CSVGEGNNTPIYF.

This clone was detected only a few times. As DNA, the CDR3 is TGTGCCAGCAGCACCCGACAGGACCCCTGGGAGACCCAGTACTTC. The encoded protein is CASSTRQDPWETQYF. This chain links TRBV9 with TRBJ2-5, with a tentative D call TRBD1 (6 bases). CDR3 length: 15 amino acids. CDR1 and CDR2 (germline): SGDLS, YYNGEE. Trimming stripped 4 bases from V and 5 bases from J, with 18 bases between.

The sample holds one count of this clone. This chain uses TRBV5-1 with TRBJ2-3; D uncertain. The CDR3 extends over 13 amino acids. Per germline, CDR1 SGHRS and CDR2 YFSETQ. Trimming removed 3 bases from V and 0 bases from J, with 5 bases in between. The CDR3 loop is CASSSQSTDTQYF. The CDR3 bases are TGCGCCAGCAGCTCCCAGAGCACAGATACGCAGTATTTT.

The gene calls are TRBV9 and TRBJ1-2; a possible D gene is TRBD1 (6 bases). Trimming cost V 0 bases and J 4 bases, with 16 bases left between them. Germline CDR1 and CDR2: SGDLS and YYNGEE. The CDR3 loop spans 16 amino acids. The DNA for the CDR3 is TGTGCCAGCAGCGTAGGGTCAGGGGACGGAGTCTATGGCTACACCTTC. Its protein is CASSVGSGDGVYGYTF.

The CDR3 region is CASSLGQASGNTIYF. The CDR3, as DNA: TGCGCCAGCAGCTTGGGACAGGCCTCTGGAAACACCATATATTTT. The chain is built from TRBV5-1 and TRBJ1-3; D is perhaps TRBD1 (6 bases). The CDR3 length is 15 residues. V shed 0 bases and J shed 0 bases, with 7 bases lying between them. Germline loops: CDR1 SGHRS, CDR2 YFSETQ.

The V call is TRBV10-3, the J call TRBJ2-1, with D possibly matching TRBD1 (5 bases). This CDR3 comprises 11 residues. Trimming left V 2 bases short and J 15 bases short, with 11 bases between. The V gene's germline CDR1 is ENHRY and CDR2 SYGVKD. The CDR3 loop reads CAISESRGMFF. The CDR3, as DNA: TGTGCCATCAGTGAGAGTAGGGGTATGTTCTTC.

Here the CDR3 DNA reads TGTGCCAGCAGCTTGGGGCCTACCGGTAGCGAGAACGAGCAGTACTTC. This sequence encodes CASSLGPTGSENEQYF. V gene TRBV5-4 combines with J gene TRBJ2-7; a weak D match, TRBD2 (5 bases). Looked up from germline, CDR1 is SGHNT and CDR2 is YYREEE (reference sequence). V was cut by 0 bases and J by 5 bases, with 18 bases left in between. The CDR3 consists of 16 residues. The whole variable domain, filled in from reference TRBV5-4 and TRBJ2-7, reads ETGVTQSPTHLIKTRGQQVTLRCSSQSGHNTVSWYQQALGQGPQFIFQYYREEENGRGNFPPRFSGLQFPNYSSELNVNALELDDSALYLCASSLGPTGSENEQYFGPGTRLTVT.

This chain connects TRBV27 to TRBJ1-1, with D maybe TRBD1 (6 bases). CDR1 and CDR2 from the germline V gene are MNHEY and SMNVEV (reference sequence). Trimming shortened V by 6 bases and J by 1 base, and 9 bases separated the two germline ends. The CDR3 is 13 residues long. The CDR3 reads CASSRDKNTEAFF. The CDR3 nucleotides read TGTGCCAGCAGCCGGGACAAGAACACTGAAGCTTTCTTT.

Sample share makes this clone medium-sized. The J gene is TRBJ1-2, the V gene TRBV24-1; 8 nucleotides agree with TRBD1. The germline V gene has CDR1 KGHDR and CDR2 SFDVKD. The CDR3 runs 15 residues. Trimming cost V 3 bases and J 7 bases; bases outside gene matches: 9. The CDR3 reads CATSDGGQASFGYTF. In DNA, the CDR3 is TGTGCCACCAGTGATGGGGGACAGGCCTCTTTTGGCTACACCTTC.

The chain recombines TRBV24-1 with TRBJ2-1; 12 bases are a match to TRBD1. Germline values: CDR1 KGHDR, CDR2 SFDVKD. V lost 9 bases to trimming and J lost 6 bases; unmatched junction nucleotides: 8. The CDR3 has 15 residues. The CDR3 nucleotides are TGTGCCACCGGGGGGGGACAGGGGGCCGGCAATGAGCAGTTCTTC. It translates to CATGGGQGAGNEQFF.

The chain is built from TRBV27 and TRBJ1-1; the match to TRBD1 covers 7 bases. Germline V lookup: CDR1 MNHEY, CDR2 SMNVEV (reference sequence). This CDR3 spans 13 amino acids. V gave up 10 bases and J gave up 2 bases; unmatched junction bases: 7. The CDR3 loop is CATAGTDNTEAFF. The CDR3 nucleotides are TGTGCCACTGCGGGGACAGATAACACTGAAGCTTTCTTT.

The rearrangement uses TRBV5-1 and TRBJ2-7, with D possibly matching TRBD1 (6 bases). In germline, CDR1 is SGHRS, CDR2 YFSETQ. The CDR3 extends over 15 amino acids. The V end lost 3 bases, the J end lost 0 bases, and 13 bases lay between the germline ends. CDR3: CASSSWKQGSYEQYF. CDR3 nucleotide sequence: TGCGCCAGCAGCTCCTGGAAACAGGGCTCCTACGAGCAGTACTTC.

In DNA, the CDR3 is TGTGCCAGCAGTTACGCGCCCGGGGTCGGGGAGCTGTTTTTT. This gives the protein CASSYAPGVGELFF. V gene TRBV6-2 or TRBV6-3 combines with J gene TRBJ2-2, with a possible D match to TRBD2 (5 bases). The germline gives CDR1 MNHEY, CDR2 SVGEGT. This CDR3 comprises 14 residues. Trimming removed 2 bases from V and 7 bases from J, with 11 bases in between.